This note documents a single TCR beta chain sequence. Its antigen remains unknown. This entry comes from a study of cytomegalovirus exposure and HLA in healthy donors. Study outcomes and limitations: Specific recognition of CMV antigens was confirmed in vitro for three chains (all CMV-associated).

The PCR contained 60 Vbeta and 13 Jbeta primers. Profiling relied on immunoSEQ multiplex PCR, and the TCRdb table lists in-frame clones only, not all of them. This table holds about 140,000 clones, about 66% found once. This CDR3 is 15 amino acids long. V gave up 5 bases and J gave up 5 bases, with 16 bases separating them. Germline assignment: CDR1 MDHEN and CDR2 SYDVKM. The TCR comes from a male donor in good health and CMV-seronegative. The sequencing input was PBMCs. This chain links TRBV28 with TRBJ1-5, with D perhaps TRBD1 (5 bases). The CDR3 DNA reads TGTGCCAGCAGTCCCAACGCAGGGTGGGATCAGCCCCAGCATTTT. Protein sequence: CASSPNAGWDQPQHF.